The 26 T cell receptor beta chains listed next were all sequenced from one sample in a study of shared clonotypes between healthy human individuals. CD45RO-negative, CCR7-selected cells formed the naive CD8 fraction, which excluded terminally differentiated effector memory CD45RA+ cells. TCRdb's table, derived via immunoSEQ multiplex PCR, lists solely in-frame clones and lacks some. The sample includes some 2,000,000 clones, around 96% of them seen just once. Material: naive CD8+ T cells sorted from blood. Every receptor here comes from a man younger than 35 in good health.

The CDR3 nucleotides are TGCGCCAGCAGCCAGGAAATAGCGGGAGTTTCCGGTGATACGCAGTATTTT. Translated, it gives CASSQEIAGVSGDTQYF. The chain is built from TRBV4-3 and TRBJ2-3; 9 bases are shared with TRBD2. In germline, CDR1 is LGHNA, CDR2 YSLEER. V shed 3 bases and J 6 bases; nucleotides not matched to a gene: 13. This CDR3 spans 17 amino acids.

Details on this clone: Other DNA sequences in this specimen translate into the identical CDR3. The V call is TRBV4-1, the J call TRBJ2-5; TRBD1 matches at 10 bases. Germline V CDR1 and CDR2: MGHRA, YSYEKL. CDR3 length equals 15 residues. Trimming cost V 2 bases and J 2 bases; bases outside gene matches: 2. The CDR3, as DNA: TGCGCCAGCAGCCAAAGGACAGGGGGACAAGAGACCCAGTACTTC. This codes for CASSQRTGGQETQYF.

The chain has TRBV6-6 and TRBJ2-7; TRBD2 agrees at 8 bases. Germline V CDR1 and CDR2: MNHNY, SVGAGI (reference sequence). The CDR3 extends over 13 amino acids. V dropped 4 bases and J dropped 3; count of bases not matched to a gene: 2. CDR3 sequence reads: CASSWREVYEQYF. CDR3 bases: TGTGCCAGCAGTTGGCGGGAGGTCTACGAGCAGTACTTC.

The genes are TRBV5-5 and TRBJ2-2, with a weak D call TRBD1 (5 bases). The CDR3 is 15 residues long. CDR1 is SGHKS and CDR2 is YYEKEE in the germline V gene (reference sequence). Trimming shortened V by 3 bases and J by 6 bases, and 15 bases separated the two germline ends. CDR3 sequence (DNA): TGTGCCAGCAGCTGGGGCGACAGTATCTCCGGGGAGCTGTTTTTT. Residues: CASSWGDSISGELFF.

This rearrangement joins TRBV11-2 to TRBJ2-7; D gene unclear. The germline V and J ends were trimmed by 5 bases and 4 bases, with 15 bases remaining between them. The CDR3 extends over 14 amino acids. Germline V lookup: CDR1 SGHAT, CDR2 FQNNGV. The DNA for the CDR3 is TGTGCCAGCAGCGCCATGGGCAGTACTTACGAGCAGTACTTC. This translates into CASSAMGSTYEQYF.

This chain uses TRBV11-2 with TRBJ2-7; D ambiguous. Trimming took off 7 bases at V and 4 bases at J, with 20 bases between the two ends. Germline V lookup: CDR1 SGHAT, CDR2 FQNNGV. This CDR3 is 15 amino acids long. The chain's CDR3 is CASIKSPAASYEQYF. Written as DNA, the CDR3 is TGTGCCAGCATCAAAAGTCCGGCAGCTTCTTACGAGCAGTACTTC.

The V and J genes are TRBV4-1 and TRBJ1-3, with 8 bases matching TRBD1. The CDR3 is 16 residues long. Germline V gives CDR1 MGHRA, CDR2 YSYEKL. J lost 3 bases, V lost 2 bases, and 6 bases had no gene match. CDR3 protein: CASSQPDREYGNTIYF. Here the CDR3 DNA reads TGCGCCAGCAGCCAACCGGACAGGGAATATGGAAACACCATATATTTT.

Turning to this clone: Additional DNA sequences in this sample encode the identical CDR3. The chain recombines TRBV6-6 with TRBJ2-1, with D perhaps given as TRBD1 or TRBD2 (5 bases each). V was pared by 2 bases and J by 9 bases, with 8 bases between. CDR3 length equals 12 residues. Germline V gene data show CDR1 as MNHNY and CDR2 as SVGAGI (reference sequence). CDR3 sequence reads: CASSYVGTEQFF. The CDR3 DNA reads TGTGCCAGCAGTTACGTGGGGACTGAGCAGTTCTTC.

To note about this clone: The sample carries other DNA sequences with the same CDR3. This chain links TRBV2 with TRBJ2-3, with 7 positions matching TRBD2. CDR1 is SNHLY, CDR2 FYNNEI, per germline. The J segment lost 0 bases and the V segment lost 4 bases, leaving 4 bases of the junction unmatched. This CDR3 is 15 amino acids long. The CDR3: CASSAQGGSTDTQYF. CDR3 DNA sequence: TGTGCCAGCAGTGCGCAGGGAGGGAGCACAGATACGCAGTATTTT.

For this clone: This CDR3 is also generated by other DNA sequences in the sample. The CDR3 bases are TGTGCCAGCAGTGTCACCGGGGAGCTGTTTTTT. It encodes CASSVTGELFF. The chain uses TRBV2 and TRBJ2-2; D remains ambiguous. The germline gives CDR1 SNHLY, CDR2 FYNNEI. The ends were cut back, 4 bases at V and 4 bases at J, with 1 base in the middle. This CDR3 has 11 residues.

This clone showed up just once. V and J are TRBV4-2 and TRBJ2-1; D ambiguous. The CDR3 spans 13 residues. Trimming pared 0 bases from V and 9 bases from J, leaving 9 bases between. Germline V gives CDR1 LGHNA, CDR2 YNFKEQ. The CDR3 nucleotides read TGTGCCAGCAGCCAAGATCCAGCATCTGAGCAGTTCTTC. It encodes CASSQDPASEQFF.

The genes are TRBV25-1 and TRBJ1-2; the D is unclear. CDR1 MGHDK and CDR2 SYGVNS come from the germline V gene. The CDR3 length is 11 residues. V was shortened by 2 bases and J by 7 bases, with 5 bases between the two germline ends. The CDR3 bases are TGTGCCAGCAGTGAAGGGTTTGGCTACACCTTC. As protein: CASSEGFGYTF.

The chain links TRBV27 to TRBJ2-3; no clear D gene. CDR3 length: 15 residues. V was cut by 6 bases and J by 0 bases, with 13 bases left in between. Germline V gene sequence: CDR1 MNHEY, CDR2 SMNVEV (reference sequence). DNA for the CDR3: TGTGCCAGCAGCCTGGATGGTTCTAGCACAGATACGCAGTATTTT. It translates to CASSLDGSSTDTQYF.

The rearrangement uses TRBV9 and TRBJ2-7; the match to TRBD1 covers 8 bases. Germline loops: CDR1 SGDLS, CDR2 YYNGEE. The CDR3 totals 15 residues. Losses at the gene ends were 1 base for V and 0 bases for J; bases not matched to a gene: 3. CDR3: CASSVRTGSSYEQYF. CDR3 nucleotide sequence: TGTGCCAGCAGCGTAAGGACAGGGAGCTCCTACGAGCAGTACTTC.

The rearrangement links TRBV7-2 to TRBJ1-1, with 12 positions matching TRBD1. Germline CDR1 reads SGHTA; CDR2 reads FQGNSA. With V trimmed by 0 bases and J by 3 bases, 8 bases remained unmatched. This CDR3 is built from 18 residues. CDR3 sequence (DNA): TGTGCCAGCAGCTTAGCCGCCGGGACAGGGGGCTGGTACACTGAAGCTTTCTTT. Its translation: CASSLAAGTGGWYTEAFF.

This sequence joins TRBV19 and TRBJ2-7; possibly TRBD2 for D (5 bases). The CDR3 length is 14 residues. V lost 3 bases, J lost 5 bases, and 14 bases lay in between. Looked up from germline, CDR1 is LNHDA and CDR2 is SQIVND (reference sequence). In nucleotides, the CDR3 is TGTGCCAGTAGTATCGACGGGGAACACCACGAGCAGTACTTC. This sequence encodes CASSIDGEHHEQYF.

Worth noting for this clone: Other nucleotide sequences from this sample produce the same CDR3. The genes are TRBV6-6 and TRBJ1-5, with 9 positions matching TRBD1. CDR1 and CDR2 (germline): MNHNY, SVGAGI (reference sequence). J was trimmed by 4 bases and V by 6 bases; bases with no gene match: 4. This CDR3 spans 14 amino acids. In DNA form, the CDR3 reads TGTGCCAGCAGCTCGGGACAGGGAAATCAGCCCCAGCATTTT. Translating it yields CASSSGQGNQPQHF.

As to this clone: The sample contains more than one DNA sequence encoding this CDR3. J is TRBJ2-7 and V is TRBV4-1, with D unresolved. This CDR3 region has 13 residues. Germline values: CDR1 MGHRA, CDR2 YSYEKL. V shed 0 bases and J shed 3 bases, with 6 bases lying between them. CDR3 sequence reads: CASSQELSYEQYF. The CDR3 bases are TGCGCCAGCAGCCAAGAGCTTAGCTACGAGCAGTACTTC.

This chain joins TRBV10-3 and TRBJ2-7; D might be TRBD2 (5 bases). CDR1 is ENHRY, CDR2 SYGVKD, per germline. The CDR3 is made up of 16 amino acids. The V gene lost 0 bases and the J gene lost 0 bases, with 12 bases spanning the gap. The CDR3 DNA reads TGTGCCATCAGTGAGTCGAGCCTTGGGAGCTCCTACGAGCAGTACTTC. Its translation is CAISESSLGSSYEQYF.

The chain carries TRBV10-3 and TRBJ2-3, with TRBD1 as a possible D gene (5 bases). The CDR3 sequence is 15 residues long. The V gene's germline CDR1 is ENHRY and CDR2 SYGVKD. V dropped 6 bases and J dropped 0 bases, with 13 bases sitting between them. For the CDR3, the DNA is TGTGCCATCAGCCTTGACAGAACTAGCACAGATACGCAGTATTTT. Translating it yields CAISLDRTSTDTQYF.

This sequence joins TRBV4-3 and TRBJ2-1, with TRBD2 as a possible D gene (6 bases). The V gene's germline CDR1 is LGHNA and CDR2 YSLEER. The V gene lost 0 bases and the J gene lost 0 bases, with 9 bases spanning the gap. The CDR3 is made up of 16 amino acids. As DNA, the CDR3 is TGCGCCAGCAGCCAAGATACCGGGGGCTCCTACAATGAGCAGTTCTTC. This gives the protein CASSQDTGGSYNEQFF.

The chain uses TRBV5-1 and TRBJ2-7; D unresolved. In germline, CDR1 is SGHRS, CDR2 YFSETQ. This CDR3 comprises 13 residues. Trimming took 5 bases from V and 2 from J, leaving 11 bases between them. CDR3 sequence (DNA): TGCGCCAGCAGTCCATATACTGCCTACGAGCAGTACTTC. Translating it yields CASSPYTAYEQYF.

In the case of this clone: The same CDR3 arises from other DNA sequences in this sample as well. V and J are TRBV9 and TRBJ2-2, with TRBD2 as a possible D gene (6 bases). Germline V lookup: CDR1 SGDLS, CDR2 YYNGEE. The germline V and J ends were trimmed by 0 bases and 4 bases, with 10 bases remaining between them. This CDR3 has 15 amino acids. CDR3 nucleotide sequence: TGTGCCAGCAGCGTAGTGGAGGGTCCCACCGGGGAGCTGTTTTTT. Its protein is CASSVVEGPTGELFF.

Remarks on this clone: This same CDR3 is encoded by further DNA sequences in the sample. The CDR3 region is CASSLELDTQYF. In DNA, the CDR3 is TGTGCCAGCAGCTTGGAGTTAGATACGCAGTATTTT. J is TRBJ2-3 and V is TRBV5-6; no clear D gene. Germline V lookup: CDR1 SGHDT, CDR2 YYEEEE. The CDR3 totals 12 residues. V dropped 0 bases and J dropped 5 bases, with 4 bases sitting between them.

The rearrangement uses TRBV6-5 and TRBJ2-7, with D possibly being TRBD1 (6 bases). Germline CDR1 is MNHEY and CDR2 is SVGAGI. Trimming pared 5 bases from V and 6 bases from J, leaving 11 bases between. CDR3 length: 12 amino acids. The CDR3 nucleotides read TGTGCCAGCAGTCCTGACAGGCTCGAGCAGTACTTC. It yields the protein CASSPDRLEQYF.

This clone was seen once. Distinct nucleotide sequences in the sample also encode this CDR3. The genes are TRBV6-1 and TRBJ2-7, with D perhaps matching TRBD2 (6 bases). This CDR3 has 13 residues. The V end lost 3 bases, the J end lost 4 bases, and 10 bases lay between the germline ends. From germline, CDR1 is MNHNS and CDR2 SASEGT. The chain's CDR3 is CASSEGLAYEQYF. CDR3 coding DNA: TGTGCCAGCAGTGAGGGACTCGCGTACGAGCAGTACTTC.